The T cell receptor beta chain under discussion was sequenced for a study of human T cells and chemical hapten exposure. Overall study findings and caveats: With regard to DPC sensitization, TCRs above 1 in 1000 frequency did not change.

From the 5' RACE reads, TCRdb called clonotypes with MiXCR, one entry per CDR3 protein. This sample yields 110,000 or so distinct CDR3 sequences, of which around 20% are seen a single time; about 3% belongs to the top ten. Details on this clonotype: Its cognate antigen is unknown.

The authors' total RNA extraction used unfractionated whole blood. The sequence was obtained from a human donor in good health.

As DNA, the CDR3 is TGCAGCGTTGAAGATGCTCTAGCCAAAAACATTCAGTACTTC. Its protein is CSVEDALAKNIQYF. The chain uses TRBV29-1 and TRBJ2-4; D is uncertain. V shed 0 bases and J shed 0 bases, with 6 bases lying between them. The germline V gene has CDR1 SQVTM and CDR2 ANQGSEA. This CDR3 region has 14 residues.